This T cell receptor beta chain emerged from a study of T-cell memory formation after mild COVID-19. Study results and limitations: Memory sampled before infection contained some responding clones, suggesting cross-reactive memory joined. Contracting CD8+ clones were enriched in EMRA, CD4+ mainly in CM and EM. Second-wave clones with a day 37 peak had unconfirmed SARS-CoV-2 specificity.

Using constant-segment primers, 5'RACE produced TCR alpha and TCR beta cDNA libraries carrying sample barcodes and UMIs. TCRdb fed the 5' RACE reads into MiXCR, producing one record per CDR3 protein. Of about 360,000 distinct CDR3 sequences listed, around 15% were seen once; the top ten hold roughly a fifth. The CDR3 length is 15 residues. Germline CDR1 reads SGHTA; CDR2 reads FQGNSA. Trimming took off 3 bases at V and 4 bases at J, with 12 bases between the two ends. Notes on this clonotype: The antigen is not known.

Material for sequencing was PBMCs or a T cell subset sorted from them (not recorded which). The chain combines TRBV7-2 with TRBJ2-2; D may be TRBD1 (6 bases). The origin of this receptor is a man aged 18 to 30 who had mild COVID-19 (a few samples of this study predate the infection). Cell type and time point are not known. CDR3 loop: CASSFRDTGTGELFF. CDR3 DNA: TGTGCCAGCAGCTTCCGGGACACCGGCACCGGGGAGCTGTTTTTT.